The T cell receptor (beta chain) described here comes from a study of T-cell memory formation after mild COVID-19. Study summary: Among the donors, TCR clusters were largely specific to each donor.

From 5'RACE with constant-segment primers came TCR alpha and TCR beta cDNA libraries that carried sample barcodes and UMIs. TCRdb reprocessed the 5' RACE reads with MiXCR, giving one entry per CDR3 protein. This sample carries around 510,000 distinct CDR3 sequences, about 20% of them seen once, and the ten largest clones take 7.5% to 9.5%. Study outcomes and limitations: Nothing confirmed that second-wave clones peaking on day 37 were specific for SARS-CoV-2. Later expanders leaned CD4+, whereas day 15 to 85 contracting clones were balanced CD4/CD8.

This clonotype was counted between two and nine times. Its antigen is as yet unknown. Germline V gives CDR1 GTSNPN, CDR2 SVGIG (reference sequence). Trimming took 0 bases from V and 7 from J, leaving 12 bases between them. The CDR3 consists of 13 residues. The source is an adult woman who had mild COVID-19 (a few samples of this study predate the infection). Cell type and time point are not known. The sequencing input was PBMCs or a T cell subset sorted from them (not recorded which). V usage is TRBV30 and J usage is TRBJ2-5, with a tentative D call TRBD2 (5 bases). CDR3 in DNA: TGTGCCTGGAGTGTAACGGGGAGTGGGACCCAGTACTTC. Protein product: CAWSVTGSGTQYF. Looking up the rest from reference TRBV30 and TRBJ2-5 gives the full variable domain: SQTIHQWPATLVQPVGSPLSLECTVEGTSNPNLYWYRQAAGRGLQLLFYSVGIGQISSEVPQNLSASRPQDRQFILSSKKLLLSDSGFYLCAWSVTGSGTQYFGPGTRLLVL.